These 27 T cell receptor beta chains were sequenced from one sample in a study of Ad26.COV2.S vaccination and SARS-CoV-2 variants. The treatment: some 20 received Ad26.COV2.S at low or high dose, single or two shots; five or six received placebo; per-sample allocation not given. Day 63 after the first injection of vaccine or placebo was the sampling time. Repertoires were generated with immunoSEQ multiplex PCR, while TCRdb's copy carries only in-frame clones and drops some. The data contain hundreds of thousands of clones, 89% of them seen just once; the ten biggest clones take up around 1.4%. The source was peripheral blood, collected in a trial of Ad26.COV2.S vaccine versus placebo. The receptors derive from a person aged 18-65 years who received the Ad26.COV2.S COVID-19 vaccine or a placebo.

The rearrangement links TRBV12-3 or TRBV12-4 to TRBJ1-2; TRBD1 is a possible D gene (5 bases). The CDR3 totals 13 residues. V gave up 6 bases and J gave up 3 bases, with 11 bases separating them. The CDR3 bases are TGTGCCAGCAGGGCCCAGGGAGACTATGGCTACACCTTC. This gives the protein CASRAQGDYGYTF.

V gene TRBV18 combines with J gene TRBJ1-4; 7 bases are shared with TRBD1. Germline V lookup: CDR1 KGHSH, CDR2 LQKENI. V shed 6 bases, J shed 6 bases, and the junction held 10 bases outside the gene matches. The CDR3 is made up of 15 amino acids. The CDR3: CASSKNTGTDEKLFF. The CDR3 DNA follows: TGTGCCAGCTCGAAAAATACAGGGACAGATGAAAAACTGTTTTTT.

The chain combines TRBV18 with TRBJ2-5; TRBD2 aligns across 11 bases. Germline V gives CDR1 KGHSH, CDR2 LQKENI. The length of the CDR3 is 16 residues. Trimming took 0 bases from V and 5 from J; bases not matched to a gene: 5. CDR3 in DNA: TGTGCCAGCTCACCACCAGATAGCGGGGGGGCCGAGACCCAGTACTTC. This codes for CASSPPDSGGAETQYF.

Only one count was recorded for this clone. The chain joins TRBV14 to TRBJ2-5; no definite D call. This CDR3 is 13 amino acids long. V was cut by 4 bases and J by 2 bases, with 8 bases left in between. The germline CDR1 and CDR2 sequences are SGHDN and FVKESK. CDR3 region: CASSPDAQETQYF. The CDR3 DNA is TGTGCCAGCAGCCCGGACGCGCAAGAGACCCAGTACTTC.

The chain links TRBV9 to TRBJ2-3, with 7 bases fitting TRBD2. Trimming took 3 bases from V and 3 from J; bases not matched to a gene: 4. Germline loops: CDR1 SGDLS, CDR2 YYNGEE. CDR3 length equals 14 residues. The DNA of the CDR3 is TGTGCCAGCAGCGCGTGGGGGGGGACAGATACGCAGTATTTT. Its protein is CASSAWGGTDTQYF. Full variable domain (rest looked up from reference TRBV9 and TRBJ2-3): DSGVTQTPKHLITATGQRVTLRCSPRSGDLSVYWYQQSLDQGLQFLIQYYNGEERAKGNILERFSAQQFPDLHSELNLSSLELGDSALYFCASSAWGGTDTQYFGPGTRLTVL.

J is TRBJ1-6 and V is TRBV2, with 7 nucleotides matching TRBD1. Germline V gives CDR1 SNHLY, CDR2 FYNNEI. Trimming removed 6 bases from V and 5 bases from J; junction bases left unmatched: 7. This CDR3 has 15 amino acids. CDR3 in amino acids: CASRAGGQHNSPLHF. CDR3 nucleotide sequence: TGTGCCAGCAGGGCCGGGGGACAGCATAATTCACCCCTCCACTTT. Together with reference TRBV2 and TRBJ1-6, the CDR3 gives the full variable domain: EPEVTQTPSHQVTQMGQEVILRCVPISNHLYFYWYRQILGQKVEFLVSFYNNEISEKSEIFDDQFSVERPDGSNFTLKIRSTKLEDSAMYFCASRAGGQHNSPLHFGNGTRLTVT.

This clone has a handful of counts. CDR3 bases: TGTGCCAGCAGTTACTCGGGCGGGGACATCTACAATGAGCAGTTCTTC. Residues: CASSYSGGDIYNEQFF. The chain employs TRBV6-5 and TRBJ2-1; D may correspond to TRBD1 or TRBD2 (6 bases each). Trimming removed 0 bases at V and 3 bases at J, with 12 bases between. Germline CDR1 is MNHEY and CDR2 is SVGAGI. The CDR3 sequence is 16 residues long.

The genes are TRBV7-9 and TRBJ2-4, with a possible D match to TRBD2 (6 bases). Between the trimmed V and J ends, which lost 5 bases and 6 bases, there was a span of 8 bases. The germline V gene encodes CDR1 SEHNR and CDR2 FQNEAQ (reference sequence). This CDR3 has 12 residues. The CDR3 nucleotides are TGTGCCAGCAGCCCGGGAGTAAACATTCAGTACTTC. This codes for CASSPGVNIQYF.

This clone showed up just once. The J gene is TRBJ1-1, the V gene TRBV5-1; no reliable D call. Deletions cut 0 bases from V and 0 bases from J, with 18 bases between. Germline CDR1 and CDR2: SGHRS and YFSETQ. The CDR3 extends over 18 amino acids. The CDR3 protein is CASSLDGGTALLNTEAFF. The CDR3 DNA reads TGCGCCAGCAGCTTGGATGGAGGAACGGCGCTTTTGAACACTGAAGCTTTCTTT.

The genes are TRBV15 and TRBJ2-4; the match to TRBD1 covers 8 bases. V was clipped by 5 bases and J by 0 bases; unmatched bases: 6. The CDR3 covers 16 residues. The germline gives CDR1 LNHNV, CDR2 YYDKDF (reference sequence). CDR3 region: CATSLPGTGAKNIQYF. Here the CDR3 DNA reads TGTGCCACCAGCTTGCCCGGGACAGGAGCCAAAAACATTCAGTACTTC.

This rearrangement joins TRBV6-6 to TRBJ2-3, with 9 bases that match TRBD1. This CDR3 contains 15 residues. Losses at the gene ends were 6 bases for V and 2 bases for J; bases not matched to a gene: 6. Looked up from germline, CDR1 is MNHNY and CDR2 is SVGAGI (reference sequence). CDR3 bases: TGTGCCAGCAGGCCGACAGGGGGTTCCACAGATACGCAGTATTTT. As protein: CASRPTGGSTDTQYF.

This clone was seen a single time. The genes are TRBV6-1 and TRBJ2-5; D could derive from TRBD1 or TRBD2 (6 bases each). This CDR3 region has 14 residues. V was trimmed by 2 bases and J by 5 bases, leaving 12 bases between them. Germline lookup yields CDR1 MNHNS and CDR2 SASEGT. The CDR3 region has the DNA TGTGCCAGCAGTGAATCCGGGGGCTGGGAGACCCAGTACTTC. Protein sequence: CASSESGGWETQYF.

J is TRBJ1-2 and V is TRBV5-4; 9 bases align to TRBD1. The germline V gene encodes CDR1 SGHNT and CDR2 YYREEE (reference sequence). This CDR3 has 17 residues. Losses at the gene ends were 0 bases for V and 1 base for J; bases not matched to a gene: 7. CDR3 region: CASSLAGTGSNNYGYTF. CDR3 nucleotides: TGTGCCAGCAGCTTGGCCGGGACAGGGTCGAATAACTATGGCTACACCTTC.

The rearrangement links TRBV20-1 to TRBJ1-3, with unresolved D. The V end was cut by 3 bases, the J end by 4 bases, with 10 bases between. CDR3 length: 13 residues. CDR1 DFQATT and CDR2 SNEGSKA come from the germline V gene (reference sequence). The chain's CDR3 is CSASMRDGNTIYF. The CDR3 nucleotides read TGCAGTGCTAGTATGCGTGACGGAAACACCATATATTTT.

The chain combines TRBV7-2 with TRBJ1-5; D gene ambiguous. In germline, CDR1 is SGHTA, CDR2 FQGNSA. This CDR3 contains 17 residues. Trimming shortened V by 4 bases and J by 2 bases, and 18 bases separated the two germline ends. The CDR3 loop reads CASSSHGPLRGNQPQHF. The CDR3 nucleotides are TGTGCCAGCAGCTCCCACGGCCCGCTTAGGGGCAATCAGCCCCAGCATTTT.

The count of this clone is one. The chain is built from TRBV19 and TRBJ2-1; 8 positions match TRBD2. Germline V gene sequence: CDR1 LNHDA, CDR2 SQIVND (reference sequence). V was pared by 4 bases and J by 3 bases, with 5 bases of the junction left unmatched. The CDR3 has 15 amino acids. CDR3 coding DNA: TGTGCCAGTAGTAGATTGGCGGGGGGCTACAATGAGCAGTTCTTC. Translating it yields CASSRLAGGYNEQFF. Combining the CDR3 with reference TRBV19 and TRBJ2-1 gives the whole variable domain DGGITQSPKYLFRKEGQNVTLSCEQNLNHDAMYWYRQDPGQGLRLIYYSQIVNDFQKGDIAEGYSVSREKKESFPLTVTSAQKNPTAFYLCASSRLAGGYNEQFFGPGTRLTVL.

V and J are TRBV7-9 and TRBJ2-7; 9 positions match TRBD1. V trimming: 5 bases; J trimming: 3 bases; junction bases outside the gene matches: 2. This CDR3 comprises 13 residues. CDR1 is SEHNR and CDR2 is FQNEAQ in the germline V gene (reference sequence). CDR3 nucleotide sequence: TGTGCCAGCAGCCGGGACAGGGTCTACGAGCAGTACTTC. Residues: CASSRDRVYEQYF. Full variable domain (missing parts from reference TRBV7-9 and TRBJ2-7): DTGVSQNPRHKITKRGQNVTFRCDPISEHNRLYWYRQTLGQGPEFLTYFQNEAQLEKSRLLSDRFSAERPKGSFSTLEIQRTEQGDSAMYLCASSRDRVYEQYFGPGTRLTVT.

The chain uses TRBV11-3 and TRBJ2-5; D is possibly TRBD1 (6 bases). The CDR3 contains 13 residues. Per the germline V gene, CDR1 is SGHNT and CDR2 is YENEEA. V was clipped by 5 bases and J by 2 bases, with 9 bases between them. The CDR3 reads CASSRGQQETQYF. Here the CDR3 DNA reads TGTGCCAGCAGCCGCGGACAGCAAGAGACCCAGTACTTC.

The CDR3 nucleotides read TGTGCCAGTAGTACCTGGACTAGCGGGAGCACAGATACGCAGTATTTT. Its translation is CASSTWTSGSTDTQYF. V and J are TRBV19 and TRBJ2-3; TRBD2 matches at 11 bases. This CDR3 is 16 amino acids long. Per the germline V gene, CDR1 is LNHDA and CDR2 is SQIVND (reference sequence). V shed 4 bases, J shed 0 bases, and the junction held 3 bases outside the gene matches.

J is TRBJ2-7 and V is TRBV11-2; the D gene could be TRBD1 or TRBD2 (5 bases each). Germline-derived CDR1 and CDR2 are SGHAT and FQNNGV. The CDR3 totals 15 residues. Trimming took off 1 base at V and 0 bases at J, with 10 bases between the two ends. CDR3 amino acids: CASSLVGESSYEQYF. The CDR3 DNA reads TGTGCCAGCAGCTTAGTAGGGGAGAGCTCCTACGAGCAGTACTTC.

CDR3 loop: CSVETKNTEAFF. As DNA, the CDR3 is TGCAGCGTTGAGACAAAGAACACTGAAGCTTTCTTT. This rearrangement joins TRBV29-1 to TRBJ1-1; D gene ambiguous. The CDR3 is made up of 12 amino acids. The ends were cut back, 3 bases at V and 1 base at J, with 6 bases in the middle. Germline CDR1 and CDR2: SQVTM and ANQGSEA.

V and J are TRBV9 and TRBJ2-5; 7 nucleotides line up with TRBD1. V was pared by 4 bases and J by 1 base, with 22 bases of the junction left unmatched. The germline V gene has CDR1 SGDLS and CDR2 YYNGEE. CDR3 length equals 20 residues. The CDR3 nucleotides read TGTGCCAGCAGCCCCAACTCAGCTAGGTCAGGGGGTGTCTTCCAAGAGACCCAGTACTTC. It is translated as CASSPNSARSGGVFQETQYF.

The chain links TRBV24-1 to TRBJ2-5; D might be TRBD2 (5 bases). The CDR3 covers 15 residues. V was shortened by 1 base and J by 4 bases, with 12 bases between the two germline ends. Per germline, CDR1 KGHDR and CDR2 SFDVKD. The CDR3: CATSDFRDSRETQYF. The CDR3 nucleotides read TGTGCCACCAGTGATTTCCGGGATAGCAGAGAGACCCAGTACTTC.

This clone was counted between two and nine times. The chain joins TRBV6-2 or TRBV6-3 to TRBJ2-7; TRBD2 is a possible D gene (6 bases). The V and J ends lost 2 bases and 2 bases respectively, with 10 bases between them. CDR3 length: 14 amino acids. Germline V CDR1 and CDR2: MNHEY, SVGEGT. CDR3 in amino acids: CASSYGTYTYEQYF. CDR3 DNA sequence: TGTGCCAGCAGTTACGGGACTTACACCTACGAGCAGTACTTC.

The V and J genes are TRBV29-1 and TRBJ2-7, with 9 bases fitting TRBD2. V lost 1 base and J lost 1; bases outside the gene matches: 5. The CDR3 contains 15 residues. The V gene's germline CDR1 is SQVTM and CDR2 ANQGSEA. CDR3 protein: CSVEGLAGKSYEQYF. For the CDR3, the DNA is TGCAGCGTTGAAGGCCTAGCGGGGAAATCCTACGAGCAGTACTTC.

The chain joins TRBV18 to TRBJ1-2, with TRBD1 matching 12 bases. This CDR3 is 16 amino acids long. Germline V gives CDR1 KGHSH, CDR2 LQKENI. Trimming cost V 3 bases and J 7 bases; bases outside gene matches: 9. The CDR3 DNA reads TGTGCCAGCTCACCTAGCCCGGGACAGGGGGCTGGTGGCTACACCTTC. This encodes CASSPSPGQGAGGYTF.

The rearrangement joins TRBV3-1 (or the pseudogene TRBV3-2) to TRBJ2-7, with a possible D match to TRBD2 (6 bases). CDR1 and CDR2 from the germline V gene are LGHDT and YNNKEL (reference sequence). The CDR3 length is 15 residues. V dropped 4 bases and J dropped 1 base, with 14 bases sitting between them. CDR3 amino acids: CASSPGTYPSYEQYF. The CDR3 DNA follows: TGTGCCAGCAGCCCTGGGACTTATCCTTCCTACGAGCAGTACTTC.